This paragraph reports one T cell receptor (beta chain). The record originates from a study of blood T cell repertoires in COVID-19. This CDR3 has 17 residues. In germline, CDR1 is GTSNPN, CDR2 SVGIG (reference sequence). The V and J ends lost 6 bases and 5 bases, in that order; junction bases with no gene match: 13. Data came from immunoSEQ multiplex PCR; TCRdb stores just in-frame clones and leaves some out. The table records a few hundred thousand clones, 86% of them present only once. Sequenced: peripheral blood. The chain carries TRBV30 and TRBJ1-6, with TRBD1 identical over 10 bases. This receptor was taken from a woman aged 50 to 60 with acute or convalescent COVID-19. The CDR3 protein is CACRGTGASLDNSPLHF. The CDR3 nucleotides are TGTGCCTGCCGCGGGACAGGGGCCTCTCTGGATAATTCACCCCTCCACTTT.